This T cell receptor (beta chain) was identified in a study of T cells in localized non-small cell lung cancer. Study results and caveats: Sequencing was limited to one tumor region, leaving the possibility of heterogeneity open. Highest T cell clonality was seen in uninvolved adjacent lung, surpassing that measured in tumor.

The CDR3 spans 16 residues. J gave up 0 bases and V 6 bases, and 8 bases lay outside the gene matches. Per the germline V gene, CDR1 is SNHLY and CDR2 is FYNNEI. Method: immunoSEQ multiplex PCR; TCRdb's copy keeps in-frame clones and lacks some. The sample holds 30,000 or so clones, about nine tenths seen once. On this clone itself: The antigen is not known.

The receptor's source is a male donor aged 60 or older with stage I lung adenocarcinoma. The sample here was peripheral blood, taken before any cancer treatment. This chain connects TRBV2 to TRBJ2-1; 7 bases line up with TRBD2. In DNA, the CDR3 is TGTGCCAGCAGCGACGCGGGGGTTTCCTCCTACAATGAGCAGTTCTTC. It is translated as CASSDAGVSSYNEQFF.